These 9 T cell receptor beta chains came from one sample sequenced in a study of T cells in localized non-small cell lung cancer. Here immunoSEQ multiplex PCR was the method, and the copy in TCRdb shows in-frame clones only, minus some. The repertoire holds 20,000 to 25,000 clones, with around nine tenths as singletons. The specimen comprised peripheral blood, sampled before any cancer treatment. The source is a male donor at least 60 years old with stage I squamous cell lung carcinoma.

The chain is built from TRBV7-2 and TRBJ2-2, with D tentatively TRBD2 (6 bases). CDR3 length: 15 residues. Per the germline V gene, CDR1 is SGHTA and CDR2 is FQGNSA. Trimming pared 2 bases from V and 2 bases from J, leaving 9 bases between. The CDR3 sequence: CASSLTGDNTGELFF. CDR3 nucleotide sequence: TGTGCCAGCAGCTTAACGGGGGATAACACCGGGGAGCTGTTTTTT.

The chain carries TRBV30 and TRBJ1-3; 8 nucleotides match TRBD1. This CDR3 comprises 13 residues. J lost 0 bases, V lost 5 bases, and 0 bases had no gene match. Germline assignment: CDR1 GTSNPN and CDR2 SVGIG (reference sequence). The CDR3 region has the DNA TGTGCCTGGGACAGGGGCTCTGGAAACACCATATATTTT. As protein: CAWDRGSGNTIYF.

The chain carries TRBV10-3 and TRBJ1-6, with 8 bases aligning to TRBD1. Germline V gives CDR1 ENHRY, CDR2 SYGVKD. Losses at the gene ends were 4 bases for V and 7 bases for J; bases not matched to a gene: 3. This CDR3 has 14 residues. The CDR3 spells CAISAGTGNSPLHF. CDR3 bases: TGTGCCATCAGTGCCGGGACAGGCAATTCACCCCTCCACTTT.

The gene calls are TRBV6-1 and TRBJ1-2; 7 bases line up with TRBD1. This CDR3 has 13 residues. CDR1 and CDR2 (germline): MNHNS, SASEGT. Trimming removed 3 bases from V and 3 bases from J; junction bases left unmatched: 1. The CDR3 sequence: CASSDGTDYGYTF. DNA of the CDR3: TGTGCCAGCAGTGACGGGACAGACTATGGCTACACCTTC.

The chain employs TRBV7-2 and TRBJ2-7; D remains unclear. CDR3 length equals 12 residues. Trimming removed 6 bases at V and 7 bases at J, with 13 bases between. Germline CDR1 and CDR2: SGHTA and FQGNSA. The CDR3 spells CASRAGLQEQYF. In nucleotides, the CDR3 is TGTGCCAGCAGAGCAGGTCTCCAAGAGCAGTACTTC.

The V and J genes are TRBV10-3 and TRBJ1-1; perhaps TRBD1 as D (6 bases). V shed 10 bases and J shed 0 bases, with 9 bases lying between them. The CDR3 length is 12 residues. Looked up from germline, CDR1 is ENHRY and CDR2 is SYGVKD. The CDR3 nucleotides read TGTGCCACCGGACAGTTGAACACTGAAGCTTTCTTT. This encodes CATGQLNTEAFF.

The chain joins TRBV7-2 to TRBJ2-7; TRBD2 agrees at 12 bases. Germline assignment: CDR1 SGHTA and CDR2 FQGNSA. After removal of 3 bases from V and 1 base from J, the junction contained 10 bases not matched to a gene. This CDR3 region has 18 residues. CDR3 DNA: TGTGCCAGCAGCTTGACTAGCGGGGGCCGCGGGAGGTCCTACGAGCAGTACTTC. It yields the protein CASSLTSGGRGRSYEQYF. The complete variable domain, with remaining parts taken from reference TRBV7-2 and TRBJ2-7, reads GAGVSQSPSNKVTEKGKDVELRCDPISGHTALYWYRQSLGQGLEFLIYFQGNSAPDKSGLPSDRFSAERTGGSVSTLTIQRTQQEDSAVYLCASSLTSGGRGRSYEQYFGPGTRLTVT.

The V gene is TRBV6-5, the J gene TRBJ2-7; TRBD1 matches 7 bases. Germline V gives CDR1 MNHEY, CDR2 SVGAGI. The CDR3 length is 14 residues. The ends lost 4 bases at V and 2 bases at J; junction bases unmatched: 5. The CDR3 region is CASSSVTGAYEQYF. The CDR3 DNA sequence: TGTGCCAGCAGTTCTGTTACAGGGGCCTACGAGCAGTACTTC.

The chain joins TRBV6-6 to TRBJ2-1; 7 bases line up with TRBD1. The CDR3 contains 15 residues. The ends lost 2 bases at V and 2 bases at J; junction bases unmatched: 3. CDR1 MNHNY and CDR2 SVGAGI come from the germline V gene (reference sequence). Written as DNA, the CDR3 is TGTGCCAGCAGTTACGGAGGACAGGCCTACAATGAGCAGTTCTTC. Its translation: CASSYGGQAYNEQFF.